This T cell receptor (beta chain) was identified during a study of OX40 agonist ivuxolimab in advanced cancers. Turning to the overall study: The costimulatory receptor OX40 (CD134) was targeted by ivuxolimab, a fully human IgG2 agonistic monoclonal antibody. Partial responses occurred in three dose-escalation patients: two with cutaneous melanoma and one with hepatocellular carcinoma. A male proportion of around 83% and a mean age of roughly 55 years, ranging from roughly 23 to 85, were recorded for the dose-escalation cohort. The paper covers the monotherapy dose-escalation part of the phase I ivuxolimab trial, which included N ≈ 57 patients. Among the approximately 50 dose-escalation patients, approximately 20 had hepatocellular carcinoma, around 15 melanoma, 9 renal cell carcinoma and 9 head and neck cancer. Intravenous ivuxolimab was administered to patients every 2 weeks at six dose levels: 0.01, 0.1, 0.3, 1.5, 3 and 10 mg/kg. Patients were allowed to have had prior anti-PD-1, anti-PD-L1 or anti-CTLA-4 therapy, and 40% of the dose-escalation patients had been treated with checkpoint inhibitors. The purpose of peripheral TCRbeta sequencing was to test whether ivuxolimab changed TCR sequence diversity and led to clonal T-cell expansion. Overall study results and their limits: In the 0.1-3.0 mg/kg groups, partial responders had among the lowest normalized peripheral clonal expansion, particularly in CD8+ T cells. Low levels of normalized T-cell clonal expansion were also seen in some patients who did not respond. After ivuxolimab, CD8+ T cells had more expanded clones than CD4+ T cells on average. The antigen specificity of the peripheral T cells that underwent clonal expansion was not determined. Clonal expansion of both CD4+ and CD8+ blood T cells was observed from baseline to week 6 at doses 0.1 to 3.0 mg/kg.

On this clone: Its binding antigen is unknown. Base qualities are not at hand, and no much larger clone is one base apart.

V loses 3 bases of germline sequence and J loses 3 bases, and the interval between the two ends is 12 bases. The cysteine opens and the phenylalanine closes a CDR3 of 14 amino acids. The kept DNA is CDR3 alone, 42 bases in frame from the first base. Looking up the germline V gene (reference sequence) yields CDR1 MNHEY and CDR2 SMNVEV. Genomic DNA was extracted from sorted cells for sequencing of the TCRbeta CDR3 region. TCRbeta CDR3 regions were sequenced using the immunoSEQ Assay. TCRdb limited this immuneACCESS table to in-frame rearrangements with V and J called. A share of clones is missing; checked studies link under half to unresolved V genes, and the rest is unexplained. The sample includes under 85,000 clones, with approximately 95% observed a single time. The ten most abundant clones make up about 20% of the sample. Patients with autoimmune disease history or receiving systemic immunosuppression were excluded from the trial. Peripheral blood for TCR sequencing was collected from all dose cohorts at baseline, on cycle 4 day 1, and on cycle 7 day 1. Samples were obtained from an open-label, multicenter, first-in-human phase I dose-escalation trial of ivuxolimab. Adults with locally advanced or metastatic head and neck squamous cell, hepatocellular, melanoma or renal cell carcinoma were enrolled in the trial. Before TCR sequencing, CD4+ T cells and CD8+ T cells were sorted from peripheral blood as separate populations.

This receptor was identified in an adult with an advanced solid tumor such as melanoma, head and neck, liver or kidney cancer. Sequenced material: CD4+ or CD8+ T cells sorted from blood, taken in a trial of the OX40 agonist ivuxolimab. Recombination connected TRBV27 to TRBJ2-7; there is no confident call for the D gene. The sequence in DNA is TGTGCCAGCAGTTTGATAGGGAACAGCTACGAGCAGTACTTC. This translates into CASSLIGNSYEQYF.